Included here is one T cell receptor (beta chain) sequence, with context. The table lists this clonotype with a few counts. Its antigen remains unidentified. The record has no base qualities; no much larger clone is one base away. Library preparation was by PCR. Sequencing took place on an Illumina HiSeq 2500. TCR libraries were prepared with molecular barcoding, using unique molecular identifiers to normalize TCRbeta repertoire quantification. TCRdb reanalyzed the raw reads on its own, using fastp at Q25 for trimming and MiXCR for clone calling, and kept in-frame beta chains. When rows share a CDR3 protein, they turn into one entry using the most common DNA and genes. Here the sample has roughly 350,000 distinct CDR3 sequences; approximately 10% occur a single time. The ten most abundant clones make up 2.4% of the sample. CDR1 and CDR2, looked up from the germline V gene, are SGHTA and FQGNSA. The CDR3 runs 15 residues from the cysteine to the phenylalanine. CDR3 DNA only is kept here, 45 bases in frame from base 1. V is clipped by 4 bases and J by 2 bases, and the sequence between their germline boundaries is 12 bases long.

This sample is drawn from a study of T-cell reconstitution after alpha-beta-depleted transplantation in children (dated by TCRdb to between 2015 and 2016). Regarding the complete study: T-cell immune reconstitution after TCRalphabeta/CD19-depleted allogeneic hematopoietic cell transplantation in children was quantitatively tracked in the study by means of TCR repertoire profiling.

The chain is made from TRBV7-2 and TRBJ2-1, with no confidently assigned D gene. The clonotype was recovered from a human donor who donated a stem cell graft to a child with acute lymphoblastic leukemia. The source was PBMCs from the stem cell graft donor, collected from the stem cell graft. Read as DNA, the sequence is TGTGCCAGCAGCTATTTTGACGAAGCCTACAATGAGCAGTTCTTC. Its protein product is CASSYFDEAYNEQFF.